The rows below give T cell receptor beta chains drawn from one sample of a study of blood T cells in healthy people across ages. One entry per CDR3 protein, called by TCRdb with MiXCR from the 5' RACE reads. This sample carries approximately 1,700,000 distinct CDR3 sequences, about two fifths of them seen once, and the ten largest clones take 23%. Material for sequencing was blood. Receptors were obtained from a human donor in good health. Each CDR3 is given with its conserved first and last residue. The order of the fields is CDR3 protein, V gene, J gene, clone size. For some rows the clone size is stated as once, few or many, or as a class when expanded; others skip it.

CASSWGAGSGYTF,TRBV6-2/TRBV6-3,TRBJ1-2,.
CASSPRVGGVYNEQYF,TRBV12-3/TRBV12-4,TRBJ2-4,.
CVSSLRGQPSYEQYF,TRBV5-1,TRBJ2-7,.
CASSQDLQRGAETQYF,TRBV4-2,TRBJ2-5,.
CSVERGQGVPGNTIYF,TRBV29-1,TRBJ1-3,few
CASSPGVEGRYSYEQYF,TRBV7-7,TRBJ2-7,few
CASSEGNQGRRTEAFF,TRBV2,TRBJ1-1,.
CASSPRGGGKDEQFF,TRBV7-3,TRBJ2-1,few
CAIKQGGGLAGSGDTQYF,TRBV10-3,TRBJ2-3,.
CASSLVGVYEQYF,TRBV12-3/TRBV12-4,TRBJ2-7,many
CASSLVWDRGRNGYTF,TRBV7-9,TRBJ1-2,once
CASSNGLGRFYEQYF,TRBV7-8,TRBJ2-7,few
CSVRGTSGGYEQYF,TRBV29-1,TRBJ2-7,.
CASSTGGEETQYF,TRBV12-3/TRBV12-4,TRBJ2-5,.
CSATTGIEQYF,TRBV20-1,TRBJ2-7,.
CASTPGVAGGRADTQYF,TRBV28,TRBJ2-3,.
CSVWSNYGYTF,TRBV20-1,TRBJ1-2,many
CASSHILAGRSTDTQYF,TRBV4-1,TRBJ2-3,.